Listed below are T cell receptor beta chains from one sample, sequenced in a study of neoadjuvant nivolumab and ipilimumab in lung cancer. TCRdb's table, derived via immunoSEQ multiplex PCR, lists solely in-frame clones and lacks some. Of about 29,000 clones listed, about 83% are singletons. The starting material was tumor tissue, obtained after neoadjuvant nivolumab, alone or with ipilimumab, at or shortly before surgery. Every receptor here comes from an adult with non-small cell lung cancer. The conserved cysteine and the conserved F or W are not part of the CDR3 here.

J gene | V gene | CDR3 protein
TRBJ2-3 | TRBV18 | ASSQSDTQY
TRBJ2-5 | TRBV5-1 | ASSLDGGLTQY
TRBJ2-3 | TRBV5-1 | ASSLAVGGVAGDTQY
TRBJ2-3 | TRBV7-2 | ASSLGARGGADTQY
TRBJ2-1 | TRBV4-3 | ASSQDNFGGAYNEQF
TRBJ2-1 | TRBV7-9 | ASSLWGPYNEQF
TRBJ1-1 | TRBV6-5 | GSAAQGVGTEAF
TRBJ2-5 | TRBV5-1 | ASSLEETQY
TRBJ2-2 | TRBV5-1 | ASSLYTGELF
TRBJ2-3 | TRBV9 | ASSVSALVTDTQY
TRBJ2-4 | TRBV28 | ASSSGVFQY
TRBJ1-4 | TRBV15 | ATSSGTDFEKLF
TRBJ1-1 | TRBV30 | AWNGGAVNTEAF
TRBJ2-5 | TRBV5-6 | ASSLSSGGTETQY
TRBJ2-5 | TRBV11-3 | ASSSGQGAETQY
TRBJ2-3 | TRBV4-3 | ASSPLGGTDTQY
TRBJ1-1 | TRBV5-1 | ASREWNTEAF
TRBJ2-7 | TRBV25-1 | ATAPPEGSEQY
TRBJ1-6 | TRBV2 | ASTPDTNSPLH
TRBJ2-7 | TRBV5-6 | ASSLAGTTGEQY
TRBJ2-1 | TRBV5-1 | ASSSGTSSSYNEQF
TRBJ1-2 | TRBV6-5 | ASRPMGTGADGYT
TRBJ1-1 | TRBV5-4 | ASSLPGASGTEAF
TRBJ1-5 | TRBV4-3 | ASSQESGMRQPQH
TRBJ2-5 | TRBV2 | ASSELGQGGGETQY
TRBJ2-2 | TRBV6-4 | ASSDLVTGELF
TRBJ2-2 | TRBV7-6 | ASSSLRGTGELF